Following are 18 T cell receptor beta chains from one sample sequenced in a study of shared clonotypes between healthy human individuals. TCRdb keeps only in-frame clones here, not all; method: immunoSEQ multiplex PCR. The sample gives about 1.5 million clones, around 98% of which show up once; roughly 0.4% is in the top ten. Source material: naive CD4+ T cells sorted from blood. The subset was: CD45RA+ positively selected. All receptors derive from a man under 40 in good health.

The V gene is TRBV19, the J gene TRBJ2-3; 8 bases fit TRBD2. CDR1 is LNHDA, CDR2 SQIVND, per germline (reference sequence). CDR3 length: 16 amino acids. V shed 5 bases and J 0 bases; nucleotides not matched to a gene: 7. This CDR3 is CASSSGLASSTDTQYF. In DNA, the CDR3 is TGTGCCAGTAGTTCTGGACTAGCTTCTAGCACAGATACGCAGTATTTT.

In the case of this clone: The sample holds other DNA sequences that translate to the same CDR3. J is TRBJ2-5 and V is TRBV28; D gene ambiguous. Germline CDR1 reads MDHEN; CDR2 reads SYDVKM. The CDR3 is 12 amino acids. Deletions cut 1 base from V and 4 bases from J, with 4 bases between. The CDR3 loop is CASSLLGETQYF. DNA of the CDR3: TGTGCCAGCAGTTTATTAGGAGAGACCCAGTACTTC. Looking up the rest from reference TRBV28 and TRBJ2-5 gives the full variable domain: DVKVTQSSRYLVKRTGEKVFLECVQDMDHENMFWYRQDPGLGLRLIYFSYDVKMKEKGDIPEGYSVSREKKERFSLILESASTNQTSMYLCASSLLGETQYFGPGTRLLVL.

The chain is built from TRBV18 and TRBJ2-7; TRBD1 agrees at 7 bases. There are 14 residues in the CDR3. Unmatched junction bases numbered 8, after V lost 4 bases and J lost 5 bases. The germline gives CDR1 KGHSH, CDR2 LQKENI. CDR3 DNA: TGTGCCAGCTCACGGGACAGCCCTCTCGACGAGCAGTACTTC. Residues: CASSRDSPLDEQYF.

This clone has only one observation. The rearrangement links TRBV7-2 to TRBJ2-1, with a possible D match to TRBD2 (6 bases). Trimming left V 2 bases short and J 4 bases short, with 9 bases between. Looked up from germline, CDR1 is SGHTA and CDR2 is FQGNSA. CDR3 length: 14 amino acids. Here the CDR3 DNA reads TGTGCCAGCAGCTTATCCCGGGGGTACAATGAGCAGTTCTTC. This encodes CASSLSRGYNEQFF. Full variable domain (missing parts from reference TRBV7-2 and TRBJ2-1): GAGVSQSPSNKVTEKGKDVELRCDPISGHTALYWYRQSLGQGLEFLIYFQGNSAPDKSGLPSDRFSAERTGGSVSTLTIQRTQQEDSAVYLCASSLSRGYNEQFFGPGTRLTVL.

The chain employs TRBV19 and TRBJ1-5; weak D call: TRBD1 (6 bases). V gave up 2 bases and J gave up 4 bases, with 12 bases separating them. Germline V lookup: CDR1 LNHDA, CDR2 SQIVND (reference sequence). The CDR3 runs to 15 residues. The CDR3 region has the DNA TGTGCCAGTAGTATATCCGGGGGCACGAATCAGCCCCAGCATTTT. This translates into CASSISGGTNQPQHF.

This clone showed up just once. The chain has TRBV12-5 and TRBJ1-1, with 7 bases lining up with TRBD1. The CDR3 extends over 17 amino acids. Germline V gene sequence: CDR1 LGHNT, CDR2 FRNRAP. Trimming took 0 bases from V and 5 from J; bases not matched to a gene: 12. CDR3 amino acids: CASGLVPMVRGRTEAFF. The CDR3 DNA reads TGTGCTAGTGGTTTGGTACCCATGGTGAGGGGGCGTACTGAAGCTTTCTTT.

The chain employs TRBV7-2 and TRBJ2-7; D gene unclear. The CDR3 runs to 15 residues. The V gene's germline CDR1 is SGHTA and CDR2 FQGNSA. Deletions cut 0 bases from V and 2 bases from J, with 11 bases between. The CDR3 protein is CASSLAESFTYEQYF. The CDR3 DNA reads as TGTGCCAGCAGCTTAGCGGAATCGTTTACCTACGAGCAGTACTTC.

J is TRBJ1-5 and V is TRBV5-1; D gene uncertain. The CDR3 contains 14 residues. V shed 1 base and J shed 4 bases, with 9 bases lying between them. The germline gives CDR1 SGHRS, CDR2 YFSETQ. CDR3 sequence (DNA): TGCGCCAGCAGCTTGAACAGTCCGAATCAGCCCCAGCATTTT. Its protein is CASSLNSPNQPQHF. The full variable domain, completed using reference TRBV5-1 and TRBJ1-5, is KAGVTQTPRYLIKTRGQQVTLSCSPISGHRSVSWYQQTPGQGLQFLFEYFSETQRNKGNFPGRFSGRQFSNSRSEMNVSTLELGDSALYLCASSLNSPNQPQHFGDGTRLSIL.

This chain's CDR3 is CASSLKTGGSVGELFF. The CDR3 DNA reads TGTGCCAGCTCACTGAAAACAGGGGGCTCAGTCGGGGAGCTGTTTTTT. The chain has TRBV18 and TRBJ2-2; 9 positions agree with TRBD1. CDR3 length equals 16 residues. The junction had 10 bases not matched to a gene; V was cut back by 4 bases and J by 7 bases. Germline V gene data show CDR1 as KGHSH and CDR2 as LQKENI.

This chain links TRBV25-1 with TRBJ2-7, with D perhaps matching TRBD2 (6 bases). The CDR3 sequence is 12 residues long. V was cut by 5 bases and J by 6 bases, with 11 bases left in between. Germline V gene sequence: CDR1 MGHDK, CDR2 SYGVNS. The CDR3: CASSSLASEQYF. The CDR3, as DNA: TGTGCCAGCAGTTCACTAGCAAGCGAGCAGTACTTC.

The rearrangement links TRBV29-1 to TRBJ2-1; D remains unclear. CDR1 and CDR2 (germline): SQVTM, ANQGSEA. The CDR3 spans 12 residues. Between the trimmed V and J ends, which lost 4 bases and 4 bases, there was a span of 8 bases. The CDR3 protein is CSVGSVYNEQFF. DNA of the CDR3: TGCAGCGTTGGAAGTGTATACAATGAGCAGTTCTTC.

The chain uses TRBV18 and TRBJ2-5; D is perhaps TRBD1 (6 bases). The germline gives CDR1 KGHSH, CDR2 LQKENI. With 0 bases removed from V and 9 bases from J, the gap between germline ends came to 11 bases. This CDR3 region has 13 residues. CDR3 sequence (DNA): TGTGCCAGCTCACCACCGGCAGGGGCTGCCCAGTACTTC. Protein sequence: CASSPPAGAAQYF. The entire variable domain, with the rest obtained from reference TRBV18 and TRBJ2-5, is as follows: NAGVMQNPRHLVRRRGQEARLRCSPMKGHSHVYWYRQLPEEGLKFMVYLQKENIIDESGMPKERFSAEFPKEGPSILRIQQVVRGDSAAYFCASSPPAGAAQYFGPGTRLLVL.

V and J are TRBV15 and TRBJ2-7; D uncertain. The CDR3 length is 15 residues. V lost 0 bases, J lost 2 bases, and 11 bases lay in between. CDR1 is LNHNV, CDR2 YYDKDF, per germline (reference sequence). CDR3 nucleotide sequence: TGTGCCACCAGCAGAGAGGGAAACAGACCCTACGAGCAGTACTTC. This translates into CATSREGNRPYEQYF.

The chain joins TRBV27 to TRBJ2-5; TRBD1 is a possible D gene (5 bases). V gave up 6 bases and J gave up 5 bases, with 22 bases separating them. CDR1 and CDR2 (germline): MNHEY, SMNVEV (reference sequence). The CDR3 length is 16 residues. CDR3 DNA sequence: TGTGCCAGCAGCCGTTGGGCCCCAGGGTCCCAGGAGACCCAGTACTTC. Amino acid sequence: CASSRWAPGSQETQYF.

This clone occurred a few times. The J gene is TRBJ1-2, the V gene TRBV5-6; D gene uncertain. V lost 2 bases, J lost 8 bases, and 13 bases lay in between. Germline lookup yields CDR1 SGHDT and CDR2 YYEEEE. The CDR3 extends over 13 amino acids. As DNA, the CDR3 is TGTGCCAGCAGCTTTGACCGCAGCGGGGGCTACACCTTC. This translates into CASSFDRSGGYTF.

About this clone: Sequence at one end of the junction differs from germline and may be a read error. The chain carries TRBV18 and TRBJ2-1; D is possibly TRBD2 (6 bases). CDR1 and CDR2 (germline): KGHSH, LQKENI. The CDR3 is made up of 14 amino acids. In DNA, the CDR3 is TGTGCCAGCTCACCACGAACTAGCTACGATGAGCAGTTCTTC. This gives the protein CASSPRTSYDEQFF.

A word on this clone: In the same sample, other DNA sequences code for this CDR3. The chain couples TRBV28 to TRBJ2-7; 13 positions match TRBD2. CDR1 MDHEN and CDR2 SYDVKM come from the germline V gene. V gave up 3 bases and J gave up 6 bases; unmatched junction bases: 2. This CDR3 is 14 amino acids long. The CDR3 reads CASSLGLAGSEQYF. CDR3 sequence (DNA): TGTGCCAGCAGTTTGGGACTAGCGGGGAGCGAGCAGTACTTC.

The chain recombines TRBV30 with TRBJ1-3; D uncertain. Trimming took off 5 bases at V and 4 bases at J, with 6 bases between the two ends. The CDR3 consists of 11 residues. The germline CDR1 and CDR2 sequences are GTSNPN and SVGIG (reference sequence). The CDR3 protein is CAWARGNTIYF. As DNA, the CDR3 is TGTGCCTGGGCCAGGGGAAACACCATATATTTT.